Listed here are 32 T cell receptor beta chains from one sample, sequenced in a study of radiotherapy plus CTLA-4 blockade in lung cancer. Generated by immunoSEQ multiplex PCR, the TCRdb table keeps only in-frame clones and is missing some. Of some 78,000 clones in the sample, around 90% were seen once. The sample was peripheral blood, taken from a patient treated with radiotherapy plus ipilimumab. The receptors were gathered from a human donor with non-small cell lung cancer who had stable disease on radiotherapy plus ipilimumab.

CDR3 sequence: CASSFHLSGVVDTQYF. CDR3 sequence (DNA): TGTGCCAGCAGCTTCCACTTGAGCGGGGTTGTCGATACGCAGTATTTT. The chain joins TRBV5-6 to TRBJ2-3, with 7 nucleotides matching TRBD2. Germline trimming cut 2 bases from V and 6 bases from J; bases unmatched to any gene: 12. Germline V gene data show CDR1 as SGHDT and CDR2 as YYEEEE. This CDR3 contains 16 residues.

This clone was counted once. The same CDR3 can be traced to other DNA sequences in this sample. The rearrangement uses TRBV18 and TRBJ1-1, with 7 bases matching TRBD1. The CDR3 contains 14 residues. Germline V gene lookup returns CDR1 KGHSH and CDR2 LQKENI. With 4 bases clipped from V and 1 base from J, the junction kept 3 bases outside the gene matches. CDR3 region: CASSRDRANTEAFF. The DNA for the CDR3 is TGTGCCAGCTCACGGGACAGAGCGAACACTGAAGCTTTCTTT. The whole variable domain, remainder taken from reference TRBV18 and TRBJ1-1, is NAGVMQNPRHLVRRRGQEARLRCSPMKGHSHVYWYRQLPEEGLKFMVYLQKENIIDESGMPKERFSAEFPKEGPSILRIQQVVRGDSAAYFCASSRDRANTEAFFGQGTRLTVV.

The chain joins TRBV19 to TRBJ1-2; 7 nucleotides align to TRBD1. Trimming took 9 bases from V and 4 from J; bases not matched to a gene: 8. CDR1 and CDR2 from the germline V gene are LNHDA and SQIVND (reference sequence). This CDR3 region has 13 residues. The CDR3 DNA sequence: TGTGCCAGCAATGACAGGGAGCTCTATGGCTACACCTTC. Translating gives CASNDRELYGYTF.

V and J are TRBV6-1 and TRBJ1-1; D is ambiguous. The germline gives CDR1 MNHNS, CDR2 SASEGT. This CDR3 comprises 13 residues. V was pared by 4 bases and J by 4 bases, with 10 bases between. The CDR3 is CASSGPRSTEAFF. The DNA for the CDR3 is TGTGCCAGCAGTGGCCCTCGGAGCACTGAAGCTTTCTTT.

CDR3 sequence: CASSQDVGSGYTF. CDR3 nucleotide sequence: TGCGCCAGCAGCCAAGATGTGGGGAGTGGCTACACCTTC. The V gene is TRBV4-1, the J gene TRBJ1-2; D gene unclear. V was trimmed by 0 bases and J by 7 bases, leaving 9 bases between them. The length of the CDR3 is 13 residues. Per the germline V gene, CDR1 is MGHRA and CDR2 is YSYEKL.

V is TRBV18 and J is TRBJ2-3; 8 bases match TRBD1. Germline lookup yields CDR1 KGHSH and CDR2 LQKENI. The CDR3 covers 16 residues. The J segment lost 1 base and the V segment lost 5 bases, leaving 8 bases of the junction unmatched. This CDR3 is CASSTRTGPGTDTQYF. CDR3 bases: TGTGCCAGCTCAACCCGGACAGGGCCGGGCACAGATACGCAGTATTTT.

V usage is TRBV16 and J usage is TRBJ2-1; TRBD2 agrees at 9 bases. J gave up 7 bases and V 4 bases, and 14 bases lay outside the gene matches. CDR1 is KGHSY, CDR2 FQNENV, per germline. This CDR3 spans 17 amino acids. For the CDR3, the DNA is TGTGCCAGCAGCCGACAAGGAACGGCGGGAGGGCGGAATGAGCAGTTCTTC. Its protein product is CASSRQGTAGGRNEQFF.

This sequence joins TRBV27 and TRBJ1-2; D unclear. CDR3 length: 14 amino acids. Germline V gene sequence: CDR1 MNHEY, CDR2 SMNVEV (reference sequence). Trimming stripped 2 bases from V and 2 bases from J, with 9 bases between. The CDR3 DNA sequence: TGTGCCAGCAGTTTAATCGGGGAGAACTATGGCTACACCTTC. This encodes CASSLIGENYGYTF.

The chain joins TRBV19 to TRBJ1-5; D gene ambiguous. CDR3 size: 15 residues. Germline V lookup: CDR1 LNHDA, CDR2 SQIVND (reference sequence). The V end was cut by 2 bases, the J end by 0 bases, with 8 bases between. The chain's CDR3 is CASSIRPYSNQPQHF. For the CDR3, the DNA is TGTGCCAGTAGTATACGGCCTTATAGCAATCAGCCCCAGCATTTT.

This clone showed up just a few times. The same CDR3 can be traced to other DNA sequences in this sample. V is TRBV18 and J is TRBJ1-2, with 10 bases matching TRBD1. From germline, CDR1 is KGHSH and CDR2 LQKENI. The CDR3 loop spans 15 amino acids. The V segment lost 3 bases and the J segment 2 bases; nucleotides outside the gene matches: 3. CDR3: CASSPPGQGNYGYTF. DNA of the CDR3: TGTGCCAGCTCACCCCCGGGACAGGGGAACTATGGCTACACCTTC.

The rearrangement joins TRBV2 to TRBJ2-7, with unresolved D. V was shortened by 1 base and J by 5 bases, with 12 bases between the two germline ends. Germline V lookup: CDR1 SNHLY, CDR2 FYNNEI. The CDR3 is 14 amino acids. CDR3 bases: TGTGCCAGCAGTGAAGTAAGCAGGTCCCACGAGCAGTACTTC. Its translation is CASSEVSRSHEQYF. The full variable domain, in which reference TRBV2 and TRBJ2-7 provide the parts outside the CDR3, is EPEVTQTPSHQVTQMGQEVILRCVPISNHLYFYWYRQILGQKVEFLVSFYNNEISEKSEIFDDQFSVERPDGSNFTLKIRSTKLEDSAMYFCASSEVSRSHEQYFGPGTRLTVT.

J is TRBJ2-5 and V is TRBV30; D call uncertain. CDR1 GTSNPN and CDR2 SVGIG come from the germline V gene (reference sequence). The CDR3 runs 12 residues. The ends were cut back, 1 base at V and 5 bases at J, with 8 bases in the middle. This chain's CDR3 is CAWSGMGETQYF. CDR3 bases: TGTGCCTGGAGTGGGATGGGGGAGACCCAGTACTTC.

The chain couples TRBV5-6 to TRBJ2-7; TRBD2 matches 13 bases. Unmatched junction bases numbered 4, after V lost 4 bases and J lost 3 bases. The CDR3 sequence is 15 residues long. Germline assignment: CDR1 SGHDT and CDR2 YYEEEE. In nucleotides, the CDR3 is TGTGCCAGCAGCGGTAGGACTAGCGGGAGCTACGAGCAGTACTTC. It codes for CASSGRTSGSYEQYF.

On this clone: The same CDR3 also results from other DNA sequences found in this sample. The chain is built from TRBV7-9 and TRBJ1-1; possible D gene TRBD1, 6 bases. This CDR3 has 12 residues. Trimming removed 5 bases at V and 7 bases at J, with 11 bases between. Per the germline V gene, CDR1 is SEHNR and CDR2 is FQNEAQ (reference sequence). CDR3 DNA sequence: TGTGCCAGCAGCCTCACAGGGAATGAAGCTTTCTTT. This sequence encodes CASSLTGNEAFF. Together with reference TRBV7-9 and TRBJ1-1, the CDR3 gives the full variable domain: DTGVSQNPRHKITKRGQNVTFRCDPISEHNRLYWYRQTLGQGPEFLTYFQNEAQLEKSRLLSDRFSAERPKGSFSTLEIQRTEQGDSAMYLCASSLTGNEAFFGQGTRLTVV.

The rearrangement joins TRBV19 to TRBJ2-3; D ambiguous. The CDR3 spans 11 residues. Trimming shortened V by 9 bases and J by 6 bases, and 10 bases separated the two germline ends. Germline CDR1 LNHDA, CDR2 SQIVND (reference sequence). Here the CDR3 reads CARHRVDTQYF. DNA for the CDR3: TGTGCCAGACATAGGGTGGATACGCAGTATTTT.

The CDR3 sequence is CASSQGAQGREPQHF. CDR3 coding DNA: TGTGCCAGCAGCCAAGGGGCACAGGGGCGGGAGCCCCAGCATTTT. This chain connects TRBV11-2 to TRBJ1-5; 7 bases match TRBD1. The CDR3 length is 15 residues. The junction had 12 bases not matched to a gene; V was cut back by 5 bases and J by 8 bases. CDR1 is SGHAT, CDR2 FQNNGV, per germline. Together with reference TRBV11-2 and TRBJ1-5, the CDR3 gives the full variable domain: EAGVAQSPRYKIIEKRQSVAFWCNPISGHATLYWYQQILGQGPKLLIQFQNNGVVDDSQLPKDRFSAERLKGVDSTLKIQPAKLEDSAVYLCASSQGAQGREPQHFGDGTRLSIL.

The chain is built from TRBV6-1 and TRBJ1-2; the D gene is possibly TRBD1 (5 bases). The CDR3 totals 15 residues. CDR1 and CDR2 (germline): MNHNS, SASEGT. The ends were cut back, 3 bases at V and 6 bases at J, with 17 bases in the middle. CDR3 nucleotide sequence: TGTGCCAGCAGTGAGGGGGGGACGAGGGCCCATGGCTACACCTTC. Translation: CASSEGGTRAHGYTF.

This clone has more than one count but fewer than ten. The chain couples TRBV5-6 to TRBJ2-2; 7 nucleotides match TRBD1. This CDR3 contains 13 residues. J was trimmed by 9 bases and V by 3 bases; bases with no gene match: 5. Germline CDR1 and CDR2: SGHDT and YYEEEE. CDR3 sequence: CASSSQGEWELFF. CDR3 bases: TGTGCCAGCAGCTCCCAGGGGGAGTGGGAGCTGTTTTTT.

This clone was seen just once. The rearrangement uses TRBV28 and TRBJ1-4, with a weak D call TRBD1 (6 bases). V lost 3 bases to trimming and J lost 5 bases, with 13 bases between them. This CDR3 is built from 15 residues. The germline V gene has CDR1 MDHEN and CDR2 SYDVKM. The chain's CDR3 is CASSFSGRGNEKLFF. DNA of the CDR3: TGTGCCAGCAGTTTCAGTGGGAGGGGGAATGAAAAACTGTTTTTT.

The V call is TRBV6-5, the J call TRBJ2-7, with 9 bases lining up with TRBD1. V gave up 4 bases and J gave up 2 bases; unmatched junction bases: 6. This CDR3 is built from 15 residues. The germline CDR1 and CDR2 sequences are MNHEY and SVGAGI. This chain's CDR3 is CASSSGTGLPYEQYF. The CDR3 DNA sequence: TGTGCCAGCAGTTCCGGGACAGGGCTACCCTACGAGCAGTACTTC.

The V gene is TRBV5-1, the J gene TRBJ2-5; maybe TRBD2 (6 bases). The CDR3 contains 15 residues. V was clipped by 0 bases and J by 2 bases, with 11 bases between them. Germline assignment: CDR1 SGHRS and CDR2 YFSETQ. CDR3 DNA: TGCGCCAGCAGCTTGGCCCTGGGACTTCAAGAGACCCAGTACTTC. This sequence encodes CASSLALGLQETQYF.

This chain connects TRBV30 to TRBJ2-1; D gene unclear. Trimming removed 2 bases at V and 0 bases at J, with 11 bases between. CDR3 length: 15 residues. Germline V lookup: CDR1 GTSNPN, CDR2 SVGIG (reference sequence). CDR3 sequence reads: CAWSNYWSSYNEQFF. DNA for the CDR3: TGTGCCTGGAGTAACTACTGGAGCTCCTACAATGAGCAGTTCTTC.

In DNA, the CDR3 is TGTGCCAGTAGCCTTGGAAGTTTAGGGAACACTGAAGCTTTCTTT. This translates into CASSLGSLGNTEAFF. The chain carries TRBV19 and TRBJ1-1; D not certain. Germline-derived CDR1 and CDR2 are LNHDA and SQIVND (reference sequence). This CDR3 region has 15 residues. Between the trimmed V and J ends, which lost 6 bases and 1 base, there was a span of 15 bases.

The chain uses TRBV5-1 and TRBJ2-1, with a possible D match to TRBD1 (6 bases). This CDR3 spans 17 amino acids. V lost 5 bases and J lost 0, with 18 bases in between. Germline loops: CDR1 SGHRS, CDR2 YFSETQ. The CDR3 DNA follows: TGCGCCAGCAGGCCGACAGGCCCCCCGAGCTCCTACAATGAGCAGTTCTTC. Protein: CASRPTGPPSSYNEQFF.

The chain has TRBV29-1 and TRBJ2-2; 10 bases are a match to TRBD1. From germline, CDR1 is SQVTM and CDR2 ANQGSEA. The CDR3 is made up of 13 amino acids. The junction had 4 bases not matched to a gene; V was cut back by 8 bases and J by 4 bases. This chain's CDR3 is CSTRTGGTGELFF. CDR3 sequence (DNA): TGCAGCACCCGGACAGGGGGCACCGGGGAGCTGTTTTTT.

In this sample, this clone turned up once. CDR3 bases: TGTGCCAGCAGCCGCGACAGGGCGTTTGGCTACACCTTC. It is translated as CASSRDRAFGYTF. The rearrangement uses TRBV11-2 and TRBJ1-2; 7 nucleotides agree with TRBD1. Germline V lookup: CDR1 SGHAT, CDR2 FQNNGV. CDR3 length: 13 amino acids. The ends lost 5 bases at V and 7 bases at J; junction bases unmatched: 7.

The gene calls are TRBV7-3 and TRBJ2-2, with 8 nucleotides matching TRBD2. J was trimmed by 2 bases and V by 1 base; bases with no gene match: 6. The CDR3 runs 17 residues. CDR1 is SGHTA, CDR2 FQGTGA, per germline. CDR3 sequence (DNA): TGTGCCAGCAGCTTAAGGGCGGGAGGCTTTAACACCGGGGAGCTGTTTTTT. Residues: CASSLRAGGFNTGELFF.

The chain is built from TRBV30 and TRBJ1-3; D uncertain. The germline gives CDR1 GTSNPN, CDR2 SVGIG (reference sequence). This CDR3 has 13 residues. Trimming stripped 6 bases from V and 0 bases from J, with 9 bases between. CDR3 region: CACPFISGNTIYF. CDR3 in DNA: TGTGCCTGCCCCTTCATCTCTGGAAACACCATATATTTT.

The chain recombines TRBV5-1 with TRBJ1-5, with 8 nucleotides matching TRBD1. In germline, CDR1 is SGHRS, CDR2 YFSETQ. The V gene end was trimmed by 5 bases and the J gene end by 4 bases; junction bases not matched to a gene: 8. The CDR3 is 15 residues long. The CDR3: CASSSDGQGNQPQHF. In nucleotides, the CDR3 is TGCGCCAGCAGTTCGGATGGACAGGGAAATCAGCCCCAGCATTTT.

The chain joins TRBV9 to TRBJ2-1, with 8 bases that match TRBD2. The CDR3 is 16 residues long. V was pared by 2 bases and J by 5 bases, with 9 bases of the junction left unmatched. Per the germline V gene, CDR1 is SGDLS and CDR2 is YYNGEE. DNA for the CDR3: TGTGCCAGCAGCGTCGGAACCGGACTAGCCGACAATGAGCAGTTCTTC. As protein: CASSVGTGLADNEQFF. Combining the CDR3 with reference TRBV9 and TRBJ2-1 gives the whole variable domain DSGVTQTPKHLITATGQRVTLRCSPRSGDLSVYWYQQSLDQGLQFLIQYYNGEERAKGNILERFSAQQFPDLHSELNLSSLELGDSALYFCASSVGTGLADNEQFFGPGTRLTVL.

The rearrangement links TRBV7-9 to TRBJ1-1, with a possible D match to TRBD1 (5 bases). Deletions cut 2 bases from V and 1 base from J, with 11 bases between. This CDR3 has 15 amino acids. Germline V gene data show CDR1 as SEHNR and CDR2 as FQNEAQ (reference sequence). CDR3: CASSLIAGTNTEAFF. The CDR3 nucleotides read TGTGCCAGCAGCTTAATTGCCGGGACGAACACTGAAGCTTTCTTT.

The J gene is TRBJ2-7, the V gene TRBV2; weak D call: TRBD1 (5 bases). The CDR3 is 11 amino acids. In germline, CDR1 is SNHLY, CDR2 FYNNEI. Trimming stripped 6 bases from V and 3 bases from J, with 6 bases between. CDR3 loop: CASRQVYEQYF. The CDR3 DNA follows: TGTGCCAGCAGACAGGTCTACGAGCAGTACTTC. Supplemented by reference TRBV2 and TRBJ2-7, the full variable domain reads EPEVTQTPSHQVTQMGQEVILRCVPISNHLYFYWYRQILGQKVEFLVSFYNNEISEKSEIFDDQFSVERPDGSNFTLKIRSTKLEDSAMYFCASRQVYEQYFGPGTRLTVT.